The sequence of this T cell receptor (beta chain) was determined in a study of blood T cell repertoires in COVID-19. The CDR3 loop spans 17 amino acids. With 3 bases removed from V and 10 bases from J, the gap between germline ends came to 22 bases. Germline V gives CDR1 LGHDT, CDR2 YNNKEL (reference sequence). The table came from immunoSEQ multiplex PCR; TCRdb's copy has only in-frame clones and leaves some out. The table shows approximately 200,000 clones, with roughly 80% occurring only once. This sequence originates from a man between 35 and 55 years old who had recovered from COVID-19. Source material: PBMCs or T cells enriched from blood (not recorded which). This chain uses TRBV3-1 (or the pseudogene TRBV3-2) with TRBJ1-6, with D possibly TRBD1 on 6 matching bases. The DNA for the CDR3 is TGTGCCAGCAGCCATCCGCTACAGGGTGTTACGGTGTCACCCCTCCACTTT. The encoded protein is CASSHPLQGVTVSPLHF.